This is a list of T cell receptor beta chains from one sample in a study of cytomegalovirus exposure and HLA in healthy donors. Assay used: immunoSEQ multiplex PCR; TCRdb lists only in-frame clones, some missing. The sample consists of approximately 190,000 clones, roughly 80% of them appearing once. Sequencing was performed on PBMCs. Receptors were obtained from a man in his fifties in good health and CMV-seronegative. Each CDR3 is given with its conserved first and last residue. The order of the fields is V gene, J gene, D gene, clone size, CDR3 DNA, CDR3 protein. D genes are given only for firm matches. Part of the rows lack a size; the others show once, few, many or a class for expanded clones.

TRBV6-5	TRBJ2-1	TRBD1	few	TGTGCCAGTGATCCGGGACAGGGTGGTCGTGAGCAGTTCTTC	CASDPGQGGREQFF
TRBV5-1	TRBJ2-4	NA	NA	TGCGCCAGCAGCTTGCACCCTCCGGGGTCGAACATTCAGTACTTC	CASSLHPPGSNIQYF
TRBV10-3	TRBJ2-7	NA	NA	TGTGCCATCAGTGTAGAGCAGGGATTGTACGAGCAGTACTTC	CAISVEQGLYEQYF
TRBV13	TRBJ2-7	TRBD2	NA	TGTGCCAGCAGCTTATCGGGGGGGCAGTACTTC	CASSLSGGQYF
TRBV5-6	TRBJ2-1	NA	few	TGTGCCAGCCTGGCCAACGATGAGCAGTTCTTC	CASLANDEQFF
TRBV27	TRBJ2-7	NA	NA	TGTGCCAGCAGTTCCAACTCCTACGAGCAGTACTTC	CASSSNSYEQYF
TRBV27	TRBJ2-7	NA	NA	TGTGCCAGCCAACCAGATGACTCCTACGAGCAGTACTTC	CASQPDDSYEQYF
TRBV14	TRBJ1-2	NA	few	TGTGCCAGCAGCCGGGCAGGGTCCTATGGCTACACCTTC	CASSRAGSYGYTF
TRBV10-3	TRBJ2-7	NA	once	TGTGCCATCAGTGAGGTAAGGGGACTCATGAACGAGCAGTACTTC	CAISEVRGLMNEQYF
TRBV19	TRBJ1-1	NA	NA	TGTGCCAGTAGTACACACAACCCCACTGAAGCTTTCTTT	CASSTHNPTEAFF
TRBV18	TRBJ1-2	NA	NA	TGTGCCAGCTCCCCGGGACTAATGGAGGGCTACACCTTC	CASSPGLMEGYTF
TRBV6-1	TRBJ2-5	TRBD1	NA	TGTGCCAGCAGTCCTGACAGGGGGTTAAGAGAGACCCAGTACTTC	CASSPDRGLRETQYF
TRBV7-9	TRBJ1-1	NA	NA	TGTGCCAGCAACCCGCAGGGCCTGAACACTGAAGCTTTCTTT	CASNPQGLNTEAFF
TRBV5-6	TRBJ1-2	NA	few	TGTGCCAGCAGCTTGGACAGGGTGTCGAGTGATGGCTACACCTTC	CASSLDRVSSDGYTF
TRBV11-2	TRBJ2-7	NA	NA	TGTGCCAGCAGCGTCTCCGACAGGACCTACGAGCAGTACTTC	CASSVSDRTYEQYF
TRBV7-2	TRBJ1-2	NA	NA	TGTGCCAGCGCCAACCCAGGGGACGCCTATGGCTACACCTTC	CASANPGDAYGYTF
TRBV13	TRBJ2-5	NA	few	TGTGCCAGCAGCTTGGCCAGCGCGGAGACCCAGTACTTC	CASSLASAETQYF
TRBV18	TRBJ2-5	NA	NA	TGTGCCAGCTCACGGGGCACAGGGAAAGAGACCCAGTACTTC	CASSRGTGKETQYF
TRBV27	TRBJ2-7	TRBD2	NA	TGTGCCAGCACCGGAGCAGGGCGGGGGGGCTTATACGAGCAGTACTTC	CASTGAGRGGLYEQYF
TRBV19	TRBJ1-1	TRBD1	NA	TGTGCCACAAGGGGACAGGGGAGGTTGCTCGGGGCTTTCTTT	CATRGQGRLLGAFF
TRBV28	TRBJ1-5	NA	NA	TGTGCCAGCAGGGCACAGGGTTGGGGCAATCAGCCCCAGCATTTT	CASRAQGWGNQPQHF
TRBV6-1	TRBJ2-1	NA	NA	TGTGCCAGCAGTGTCACAGAATACAATGAGCAGTTCTTC	CASSVTEYNEQFF
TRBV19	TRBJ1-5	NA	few	TGTGCCAGTAGCCTCAGGGACAAGGGTAATCAGCCCCAGCATTTT	CASSLRDKGNQPQHF
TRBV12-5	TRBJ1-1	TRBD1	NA	TGTGCTAGTTGCAGGGACAGAGATGAAGCTTTCTTT	CASCRDRDEAFF
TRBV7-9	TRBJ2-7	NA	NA	TGTGCCAGCAGCCTTCTCCCCGCTGGGCCGTACGAGCAGTACTTC	CASSLLPAGPYEQYF
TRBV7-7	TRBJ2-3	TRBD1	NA	TGTGCCAGCAGCTTTACAGGGGGCTCCACAGATACGCAGTATTTT	CASSFTGGSTDTQYF
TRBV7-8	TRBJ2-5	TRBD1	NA	TGTGCCAGCAGGGGTGGGACAGGGGGAGAGACCCAGTACTTC	CASRGGTGGETQYF
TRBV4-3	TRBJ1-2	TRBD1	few	TGCGCCAGCAGCCAGGATCGGACAGGCCGATACACCTTC	CASSQDRTGRYTF